This T cell receptor (beta chain) came from a study of blood T cell repertoires in COVID-19 (dated by TCRdb to about 2020). For the study in its entirety: Samples from collaborators originated in the United States, Italy and Spain and spanned both the acute and convalescent phases of COVID-19. The prospective study material was composed of cDNA or gDNA derived from T cells, B-cell-depleted T cells, or PBMCs. The dataset comprised deeply sampled blood TCRbeta repertoires from subjects exposed to, actively infected with, or recovered from COVID-19. The repertoires were released in a freely available public database intended as a resource for research on the immune response to SARS-CoV-2. The samples were drawn from the first 160 participants of the ongoing ImmuneRACE study and from 1,254 subjects provided by 6 global collaborators. A de-identified subject ID, COVID-19 status, age in years and sex were almost always included in the sample metadata. Where available, HLA class I and class II types were taken from metadata supplied by the sample provider and were not determined by assay-based typing.

The immunoSEQ Assay, a bias-controlled multiplex PCR, was used to amplify TCRbeta CDR3 regions from genomic DNA. Per the authors' processing: The number of nucleated cells in each sample was estimated from the amplification of reference gene primers within the assay. Sequence reads were collapsed and filtered to measure the absolute abundance of every unique TCRbeta CDR3 rearrangement. For each sample, productive Simpson clonality was calculated by taking the square root of Simpson's diversity index across productive rearrangements. The table comes from immuneACCESS by way of TCRdb, which keeps in-frame sequences with V and J called. Part of the clones is missing from these tables; in studies checked, under half for an unresolved V gene and the rest for unknown reasons. That table supplies the V and J calls and clone size; D and trimming were determined from the DNA. The sample data list roughly 39,000 clones, and 90% to 95% of these were observed just once. The ten biggest clones cover around 5% of the sample.

Results and caveats for the whole study, not just this receptor: Clinical and demographic metadata were provided uncurated, with the amount varying by source and participant.

The CDR1 and CDR2 encoded by the germline V gene are MDHEN and SYDVKM. From its cysteine to its phenylalanine, the CDR3 spans 12 amino acids. Just CDR3 DNA is preserved here, 36 bases in frame from base 1. The trim is 2 bases for V and 3 bases for J, with a gap of 2 bases between the germline ends. In the case of this clone: Its recognized antigen is unknown. Base qualities are not at hand, and no much larger clone is one base apart.

Collaborating institutions collected whole blood in K2EDTA tubes following their own protocols. For TCRbeta analysis, collaborator samples were shipped as frozen whole blood, as isolated PBMCs, or as DNA extracted from either sample type. The chain employs TRBV28 and TRBJ1-3, with the D gene not clear enough to name. The sequenced material came from peripheral blood. This sequence originates from a human donor in a cohort sampled during active COVID-19. The CDR3 amino acid sequence is: CASSLLGNTIYF. The bases are TGTGCCAGCAGTTTACTTGGAAACACCATATATTTT.